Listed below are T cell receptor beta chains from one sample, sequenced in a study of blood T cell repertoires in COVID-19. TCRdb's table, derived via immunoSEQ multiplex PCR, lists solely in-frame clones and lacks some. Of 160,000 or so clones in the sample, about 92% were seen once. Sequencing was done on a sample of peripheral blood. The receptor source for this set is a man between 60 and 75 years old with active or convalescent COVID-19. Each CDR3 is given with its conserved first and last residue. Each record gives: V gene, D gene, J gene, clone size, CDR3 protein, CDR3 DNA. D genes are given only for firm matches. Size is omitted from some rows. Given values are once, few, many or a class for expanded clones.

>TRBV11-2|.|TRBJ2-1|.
CAAGRGSSYNEQFF
TGTGCCGCCGGTCGAGGGAGCTCCTACAATGAGCAGTTCTTC
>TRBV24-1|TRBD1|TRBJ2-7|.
CATSEWDSWYF
TGTGCCACCAGTGAGTGGGACAGCTGGTACTTC
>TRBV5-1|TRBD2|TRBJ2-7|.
CASSMTSGASYEQYF
TGCGCCAGCAGCATGACTAGCGGTGCCTCCTACGAGCAGTACTTC
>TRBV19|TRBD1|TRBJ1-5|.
CASSIDPVRTGGKYSNQPQHF
TGTGCCAGTAGTATAGATCCGGTGAGGACAGGGGGAAAATATAGCAATCAGCCCCAGCATTTT
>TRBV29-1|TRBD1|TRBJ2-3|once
CSVGTVKDTQYF
TGCAGCGTCGGGACAGTGAAAGATACGCAGTATTTT
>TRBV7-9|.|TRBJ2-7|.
CASSSGESYEQYF
TGTGCCAGCAGCTCCGGGGAGTCCTACGAGCAGTACTTC
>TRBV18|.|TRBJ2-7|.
CASSPEVYEQYF
TGTGCCAGCTCACCGGAGGTTTACGAGCAGTACTTC
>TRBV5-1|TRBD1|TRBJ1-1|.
CASSLWGQGNAEAFF
TGCGCCAGCAGCTTGTGGGGACAGGGAAATGCTGAAGCTTTCTTT
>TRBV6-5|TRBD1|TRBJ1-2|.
CASSSLRQGNYGYTF
TGTGCCAGCAGTTCTCTGAGACAGGGCAACTATGGCTACACCTTC
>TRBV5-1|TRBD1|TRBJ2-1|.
CASSLPKGQGNEQFF
TGCGCCAGCAGCCTGCCAAAGGGACAGGGCAATGAGCAGTTCTTC
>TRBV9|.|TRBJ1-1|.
CASSVDRVNTEAFF
TGTGCCAGCAGCGTAGATCGTGTTAACACTGAAGCTTTCTTT
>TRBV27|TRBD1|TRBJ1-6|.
CASSSTIGQGRSYNSPLHF
TGTGCCAGCAGTTCAACTATCGGACAGGGACGCTCCTATAATTCACCCCTCCACTTT
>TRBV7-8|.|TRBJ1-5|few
CASSLANREFSNQPQHF
TGTGCCAGCAGCTTAGCGAACAGGGAGTTTAGCAATCAGCCCCAGCATTTT
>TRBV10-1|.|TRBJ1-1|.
CASSESRSTEAFF
TGCGCCAGCAGTGAGTCCCGTTCCACTGAAGCTTTCTTT
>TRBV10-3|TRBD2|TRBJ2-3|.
CAINDGRGTDTQYF
TGTGCCATCAACGACGGGAGGGGCACAGATACGCAGTATTTT
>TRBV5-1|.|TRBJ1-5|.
CASSLQGSNQPQHF
TGCGCCAGCAGCCTACAGGGTAGCAATCAGCCCCAGCATTTT
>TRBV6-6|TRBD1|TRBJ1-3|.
CASRLTGEITIYF
TGTGCCAGCAGGCTGACAGGGGAAATCACCATATATTTT
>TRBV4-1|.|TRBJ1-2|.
CASSQDLNRVVYGYTF
TGCGCCAGCAGCCAAGATCTAAACAGGGTGGTTTATGGCTACACCTTC
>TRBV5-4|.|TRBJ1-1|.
CASSLGQVRNTEAFF
TGTGCCAGCAGCTTGGGACAGGTGAGGAACACTGAAGCTTTCTTT
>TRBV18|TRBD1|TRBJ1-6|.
CASSTGQGAGSPLHF
TGTGCCAGCTCAACGGGACAGGGGGCAGGGTCACCCCTCCACTTT
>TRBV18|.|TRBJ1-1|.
CASSLGLQNTEAFF
TGTGCCAGCTCACTGGGACTTCAGAACACTGAAGCTTTCTTT
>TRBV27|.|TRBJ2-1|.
CASSTPRQSSYNEQFF
TGTGCCAGCAGTACCCCCAGACAGAGCTCCTACAATGAGCAGTTCTTC
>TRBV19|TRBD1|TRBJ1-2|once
CASSIPLDRYGYTF
TGTGCCAGTAGTATACCTCTGGACAGGTATGGCTACACCTTC
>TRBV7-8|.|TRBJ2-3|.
CASSPRDMSTDTQYF
TGTGCCAGCAGCCCAAGGGACATGAGCACAGATACGCAGTATTTT
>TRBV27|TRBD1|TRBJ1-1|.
CASSWDRGLDTEAFF
TGTGCCAGCAGTTGGGACAGGGGATTAGACACTGAAGCTTTCTTT
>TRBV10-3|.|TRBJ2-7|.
CAISGTDYEQYF
TGTGCCATCAGTGGGACAGATTACGAGCAGTACTTC
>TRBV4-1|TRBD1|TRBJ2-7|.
CASSQVSGQSYEQYF
TGCGCCAGCAGCCAAGTTTCGGGACAGTCCTACGAGCAGTACTTC
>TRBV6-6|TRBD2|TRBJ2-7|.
CASRPGLAGIYEQYF
TGTGCCAGCAGACCGGGTTTAGCGGGTATCTACGAGCAGTACTTC
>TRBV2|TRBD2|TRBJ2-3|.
CASSDWASGGAQDTQYF
TGTGCCAGCAGTGATTGGGCTAGCGGGGGGGCCCAAGATACGCAGTATTTT
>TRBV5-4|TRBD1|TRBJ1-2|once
CASSLGAGQGIYGYTF
TGTGCCAGCAGCCTCGGTGCGGGACAGGGGATCTATGGCTACACCTTC
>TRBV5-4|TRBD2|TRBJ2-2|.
CASTSGGGTGELFF
TGTGCCAGCACAAGCGGGGGGGGAACCGGGGAGCTGTTTTTT
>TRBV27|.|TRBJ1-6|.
CASSLEWQANSPLHF
TGTGCCAGCAGTTTAGAGTGGCAGGCTAATTCACCCCTCCACTTT
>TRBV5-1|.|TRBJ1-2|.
CASSLAAAGHGYTF
TGCGCCAGCAGCTTGGCCGCGGCAGGGCATGGCTACACCTTC
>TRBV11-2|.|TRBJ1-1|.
CASSLGGIEAFF
TGTGCCAGCAGCTTAGGCGGGATTGAAGCTTTCTTT
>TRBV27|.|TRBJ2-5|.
CASSLYGGGIVEETQYF
TGTGCCAGCAGTTTATACGGGGGAGGAATCGTTGAAGAGACCCAGTACTTC
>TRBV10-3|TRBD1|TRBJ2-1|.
CAISRDRGSYNEQFF
TGTGCCATCAGCAGGGACAGGGGTTCCTACAATGAGCAGTTCTTC
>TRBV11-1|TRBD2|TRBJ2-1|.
CASSFSGRALRNEQFF
TGTGCCAGCAGCTTTAGCGGGAGGGCATTACGCAATGAGCAGTTCTTC
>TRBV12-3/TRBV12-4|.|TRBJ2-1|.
CASSGIPGVQFF
TGTGCCAGCAGCGGGATCCCCGGGGTACAGTTCTTC
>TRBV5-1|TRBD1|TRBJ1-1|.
CASASGPGTVWNTEAFF
TGCGCCAGCGCTTCGGGTCCCGGGACAGTCTGGAACACTGAAGCTTTCTTT
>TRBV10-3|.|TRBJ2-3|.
CAISELGADTQYF
TGTGCCATCAGTGAGTTAGGAGCAGATACGCAGTATTTT
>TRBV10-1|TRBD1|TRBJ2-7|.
CASSESGQAYEQYF
TGCGCCAGCAGTGAGTCGGGACAGGCCTACGAGCAGTACTTC
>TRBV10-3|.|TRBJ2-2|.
CAISGGGGLNTGELFF
TGTGCCATCAGTGGGGGCGGCGGTCTAAACACCGGGGAGCTGTTTTTT
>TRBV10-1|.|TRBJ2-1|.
CATETRRGGEQFF
TGCGCCACCGAGACCCGTCGAGGGGGTGAGCAGTTCTTC
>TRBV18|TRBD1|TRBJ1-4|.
CASSLQGQDEKLFF
TGTGCCAGCTCACTCCAGGGACAGGATGAAAAACTGTTTTTT
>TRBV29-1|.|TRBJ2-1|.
CSVDRGRIDNEQFF
TGCAGCGTTGATCGGGGAAGAATAGACAATGAGCAGTTCTTC
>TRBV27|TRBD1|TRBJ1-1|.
CASSSDRGTEAFF
TGTGCCAGCAGTTCTGACAGGGGGACTGAAGCTTTCTTT
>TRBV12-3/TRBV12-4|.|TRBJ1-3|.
CASSAISGNTIYF
TGTGCCAGCAGTGCTATCTCTGGAAACACCATATATTTT
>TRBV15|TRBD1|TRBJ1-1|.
CATSRGGQGVFGITEAFF
TGTGCCACCAGCAGAGGTGGCCAGGGGGTCTTCGGGATCACTGAAGCTTTCTTT
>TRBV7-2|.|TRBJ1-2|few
CASSLTGPGGYTF
TGTGCCAGCAGCTTAACAGGGCCCGGGGGCTACACCTTC
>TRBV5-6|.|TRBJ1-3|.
CASSLGGGNRNTIYF
TGTGCCAGCAGCTTGGGCGGGGGCAACAGAAACACCATATATTTT
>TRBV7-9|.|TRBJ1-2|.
CASSSSGGNYGYTF
TGTGCCAGCAGCTCCTCTGGGGGGAACTATGGCTACACCTTC
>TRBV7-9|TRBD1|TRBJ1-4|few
CASSLGDRGAEKLFF
TGTGCCAGCAGCTTAGGGGACAGGGGAGCCGAAAAACTGTTTTTT
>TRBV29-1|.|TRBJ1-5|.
CSVGGAGQPQHF
TGCAGCGTCGGAGGGGCGGGTCAGCCCCAGCATTTT
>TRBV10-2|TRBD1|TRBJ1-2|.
CASSEGTGYGYTF
TGCGCCAGCAGTGAGGGGACAGGCTATGGCTACACCTTC
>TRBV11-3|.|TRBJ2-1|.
CASSLLGGSYNEQFF
TGTGCCAGCAGCTTATTAGGGGGTTCCTACAATGAGCAGTTCTTC
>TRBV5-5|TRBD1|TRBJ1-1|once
CASSDPDRGQLFEAFF
TGTGCCAGCAGCGATCCGGACAGGGGGCAACTTTTTGAAGCTTTCTTT
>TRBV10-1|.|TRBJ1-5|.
CASSPGIGPAGDLQPQHF
TGCGCCAGCAGTCCGGGGATCGGCCCGGCAGGGGACCTTCAGCCCCAGCATTTT